The clone carrying this T cell receptor (beta chain) has ten or more counts. Every donor gave 9 to 10 milliliters of peripheral blood. The second PCR ran roughly 7 to 11 cycles with a sample-barcoded 5' primer and J-beta primers. TCRdb re-derived calls from the 5' RACE reads in MiXCR, one entry per CDR3 protein. The sample lists 850,000 to 950,000 distinct CDR3 sequences, more than 25% seen once, with about 18% in the top ten. The germline V gene encodes CDR1 SEHNR and CDR2 FQNEAQ (reference sequence). V gave up 0 bases and J gave up 5 bases, with 13 bases separating them. The CDR3 length is 15 residues. The data derive from a study of blood T cells in healthy people across ages.

The TCR sequence derives from a woman aged 80 or older in good health. The rearrangement links TRBV7-9 to TRBJ2-5, with a tentative D call TRBD2 (5 bases). Source material: blood. The CDR3 DNA is TGTGCCAGCAGCTTAGCTTCGGGGTTCGTGGAGACCCAGTACTTC. Translation: CASSLASGFVETQYF.